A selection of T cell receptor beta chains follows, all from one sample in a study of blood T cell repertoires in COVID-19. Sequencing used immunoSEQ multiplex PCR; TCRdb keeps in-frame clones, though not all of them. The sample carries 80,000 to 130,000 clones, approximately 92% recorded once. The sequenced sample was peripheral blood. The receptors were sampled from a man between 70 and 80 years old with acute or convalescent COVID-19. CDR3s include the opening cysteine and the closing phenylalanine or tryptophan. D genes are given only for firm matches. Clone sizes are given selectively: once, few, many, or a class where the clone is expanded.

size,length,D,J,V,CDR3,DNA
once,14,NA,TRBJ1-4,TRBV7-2,CASSPSLNNEKLFF,TGTGCCAGCAGCCCAAGCCTGAATAATGAAAAACTGTTTTTT
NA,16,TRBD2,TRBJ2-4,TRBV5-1,CASSLEMSSGANIQYF,TGCGCCAGCAGCTTGGAAATGAGTAGCGGGGCGAACATTCAGTACTTC
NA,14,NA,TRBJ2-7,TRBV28,CASSLEGDNYEQYF,TGTGCCAGCAGTTTAGAGGGGGACAACTACGAGCAGTACTTC
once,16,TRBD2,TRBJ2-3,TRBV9,CASSVVGTTGKDTQYF,TGTGCCAGCAGCGTAGTGGGGACTACGGGAAAAGATACGCAGTATTTT
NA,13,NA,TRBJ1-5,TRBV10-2,CASSKDRGQPQHF,TGCGCCAGCAGCAAGGACAGAGGCCAGCCCCAGCATTTT
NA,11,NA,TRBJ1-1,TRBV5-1,CASSLQGEAFF,TGCGCCAGCAGCTTACAGGGTGAAGCTTTCTTT
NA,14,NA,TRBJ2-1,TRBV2,CASIERVSVNEQFF,TGTGCCAGCATCGAGAGAGTATCTGTGAATGAGCAGTTCTTC
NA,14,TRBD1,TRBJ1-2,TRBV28,CASSQGQGTGGYTF,TGTGCCAGCAGCCAAGGACAGGGGACAGGTGGCTACACCTTC
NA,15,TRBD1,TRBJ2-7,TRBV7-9,CASSLSTGGPYEQYF,TGTGCCAGCAGCTTATCCACAGGGGGTCCCTACGAGCAGTACTTC
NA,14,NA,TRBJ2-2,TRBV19,CASSIGGNTGELFF,TGTGCCAGTAGTATAGGAGGGAACACCGGGGAGCTGTTTTTT
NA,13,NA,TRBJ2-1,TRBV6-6,CASSPFRGNEQFF,TGTGCCAGCAGTCCCTTTAGAGGAAATGAGCAGTTCTTC
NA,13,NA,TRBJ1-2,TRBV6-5,CASSPTLPYGYTF,TGTGCCAGCAGTCCCACATTGCCCTATGGCTACACCTTC
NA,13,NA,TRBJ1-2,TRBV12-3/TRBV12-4,CASSLGRNYGYTF,TGTGCCAGCAGTTTAGGCAGGAACTATGGCTACACCTTC
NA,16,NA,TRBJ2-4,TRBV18,CASSPPGEVAKNIQYF,TGTGCCAGCTCACCACCCGGGGAGGTAGCCAAAAACATTCAGTACTTC
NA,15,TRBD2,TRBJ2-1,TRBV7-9,CASSPGEGLYNEQFF,TGTGCCAGCAGCCCGGGGGAGGGCCTATACAATGAGCAGTTCTTC
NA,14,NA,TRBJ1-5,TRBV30,CAWSAKQNLRHQHF,TGTGCCTGGAGTGCCAAACAAAATCTCAGGCACCAGCATTTT
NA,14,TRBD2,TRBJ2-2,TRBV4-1,CASSQGTSSGELFF,TGCGCCAGCAGCCAAGGGACTAGCAGCGGGGAGCTGTTTTTT
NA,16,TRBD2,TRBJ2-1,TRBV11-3,CASSFTSGDSYNEQFF,TGTGCCAGCAGCTTTACTAGCGGCGACTCCTACAATGAGCAGTTCTTC
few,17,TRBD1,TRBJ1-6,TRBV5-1,CASSPAGTGGSDSPLHF,TGCGCCAGCAGCCCCGCCGGAACAGGGGGCTCCGATTCACCCCTCCACTTT
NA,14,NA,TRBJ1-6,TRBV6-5,CASRGTPDNSPLHF,TGTGCCAGCAGGGGGACACCTGATAATTCACCCCTCCACTTT
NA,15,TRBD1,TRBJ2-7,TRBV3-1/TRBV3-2,CASSQGTGSLREQYF,TGTGCCAGCAGCCAAGGGACAGGTTCCCTTCGCGAGCAGTACTTC
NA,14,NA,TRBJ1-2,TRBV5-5,CASSPGERAYGYTF,TGTGCCAGCAGCCCTGGGGAGAGGGCCTATGGCTACACCTTC
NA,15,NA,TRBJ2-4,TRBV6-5,CASSFSYSSGDIQYF,TGTGCCAGCAGTTTCTCCTACTCATCGGGGGACATTCAGTACTTC
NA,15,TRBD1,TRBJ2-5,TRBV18,CASSPRPGQGKTQYF,TGTGCCAGCTCGCCTCGCCCGGGACAGGGAAAGACCCAGTACTTC
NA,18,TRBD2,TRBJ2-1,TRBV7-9,CASSLGSGRSSSYNEQFF,TGTGCCAGCAGCTTAGGTAGCGGGAGGTCAAGCTCCTACAATGAGCAGTTCTTC
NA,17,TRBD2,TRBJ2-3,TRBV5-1,CASRGSASGTSTDTQYF,TGCGCCAGCAGGGGGAGTGCTAGCGGGACAAGCACAGATACGCAGTATTTT
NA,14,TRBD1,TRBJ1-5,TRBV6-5,CASRRRQGHQPQHF,TGTGCCAGCAGACGGAGACAGGGGCATCAGCCCCAGCATTTT
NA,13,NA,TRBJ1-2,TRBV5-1,CASSYYQGHGYTF,TGCGCCAGCAGCTACTATCAGGGCCATGGCTACACCTTC
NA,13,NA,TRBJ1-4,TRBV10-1,CASSGESNEKLFF,TGCGCCAGCAGTGGTGAGTCTAATGAAAAACTGTTTTTT
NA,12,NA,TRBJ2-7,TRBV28,CASSFSLYEQYF,TGTGCCAGCAGTTTCTCACTTTACGAGCAGTACTTC
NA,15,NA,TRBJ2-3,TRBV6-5,CASRPGTLPTDTQYF,TGTGCCAGCAGACCCGGGACATTGCCGACAGATACGCAGTATTTT
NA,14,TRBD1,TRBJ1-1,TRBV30,CAWSMTGGETEAFF,TGTGCCTGGAGTATGACAGGGGGCGAAACTGAAGCTTTCTTT
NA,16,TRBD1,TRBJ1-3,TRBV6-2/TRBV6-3,CASSSPGQGVGNTIYF,TGTGCCAGCAGTTCACCGGGACAGGGGGTCGGAAACACCATATATTTT
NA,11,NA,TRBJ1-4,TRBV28,CASSLSGKLFF,TGTGCCAGCAGTCTCTCCGGAAAACTGTTTTTT
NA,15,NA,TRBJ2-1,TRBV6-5,CASSYSGGIYNEQFF,TGTGCCAGCAGTTACTCCGGCGGGATCTACAATGAGCAGTTCTTC
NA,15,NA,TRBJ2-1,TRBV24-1,CATSEGYRAPLEQFF,TGTGCCACCAGTGAAGGGTACAGGGCGCCTCTTGAGCAGTTCTTC
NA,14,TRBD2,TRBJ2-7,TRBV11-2,CASRVAGGYYEQYF,TGTGCCAGCAGGGTAGCGGGAGGGTACTACGAGCAGTACTTC
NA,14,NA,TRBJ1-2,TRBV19,CASSPTGVDYGYTF,TGTGCCAGTAGTCCAACGGGTGTTGACTATGGCTACACCTTC
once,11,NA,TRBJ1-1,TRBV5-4,CASIQGTEAFF,TGTGCCAGCATCCAGGGAACTGAAGCTTTCTTT
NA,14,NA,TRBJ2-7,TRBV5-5,CASSLWGETYEQYF,TGTGCCAGCAGCTTATGGGGGGAAACCTACGAGCAGTACTTC